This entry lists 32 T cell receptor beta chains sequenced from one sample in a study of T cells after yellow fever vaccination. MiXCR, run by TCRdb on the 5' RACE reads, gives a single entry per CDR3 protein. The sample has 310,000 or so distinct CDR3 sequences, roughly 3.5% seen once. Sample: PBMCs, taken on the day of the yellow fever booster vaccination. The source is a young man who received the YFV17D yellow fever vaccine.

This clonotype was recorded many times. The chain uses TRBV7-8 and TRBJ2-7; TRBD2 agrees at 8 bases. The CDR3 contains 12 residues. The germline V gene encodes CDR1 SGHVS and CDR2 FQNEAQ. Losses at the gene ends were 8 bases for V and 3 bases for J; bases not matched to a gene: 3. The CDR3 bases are TGTGCCAGCGGTGCGGGGGGCTACGAGCAGTACGTC. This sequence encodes CASGAGGYEQYV.

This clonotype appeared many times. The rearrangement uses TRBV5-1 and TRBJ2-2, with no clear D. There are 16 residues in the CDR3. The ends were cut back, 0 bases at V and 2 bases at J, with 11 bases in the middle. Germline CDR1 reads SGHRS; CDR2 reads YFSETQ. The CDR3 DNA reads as TGCGCCAGCAGCTTGGCCATAACAGTCAACACCGGGGAGCTGTTTTTT. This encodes CASSLAITVNTGELFF.

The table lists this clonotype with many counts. The CDR3 DNA sequence: TGTGCCAGCAGTGGAGACCAGGACAGGGGGCTAGAATACCCGAACGTCGGGGAGCTGTTTTTT. Translating gives CASSGDQDRGLEYPNVGELFF. V gene TRBV6-1 combines with J gene TRBJ2-2; 11 nucleotides agree with TRBD1. The germline CDR1 and CDR2 sequences are MNHNS and SASEGT. The trim removed 4 bases at V and 7 bases at J, leaving 23 bases unmatched. The CDR3 totals 21 residues.

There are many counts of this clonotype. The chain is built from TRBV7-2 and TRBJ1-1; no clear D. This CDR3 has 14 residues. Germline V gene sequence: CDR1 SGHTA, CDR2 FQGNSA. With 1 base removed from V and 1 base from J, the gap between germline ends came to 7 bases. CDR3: CASSLGARNTEAFF. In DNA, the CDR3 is TGTGCCAGCAGCTTAGGGGCTAGGAACACTGAAGCTTTCTTT.

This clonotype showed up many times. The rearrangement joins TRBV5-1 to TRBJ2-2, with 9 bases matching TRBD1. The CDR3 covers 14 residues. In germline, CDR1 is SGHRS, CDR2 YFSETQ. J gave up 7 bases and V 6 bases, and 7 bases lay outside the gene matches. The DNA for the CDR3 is TGCGCCAGCACCCGGGACAGGGAGGACGGGGAGCTGTTTTTT. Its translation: CASTRDREDGELFF.

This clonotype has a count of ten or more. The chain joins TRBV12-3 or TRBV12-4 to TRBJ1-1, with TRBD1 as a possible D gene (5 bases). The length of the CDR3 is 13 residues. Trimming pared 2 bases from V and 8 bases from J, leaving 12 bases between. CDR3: CASSLIREGEAFF. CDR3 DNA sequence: TGTGCCAGCAGTTTAATCCGGGAGGGGGAAGCTTTCTTT.

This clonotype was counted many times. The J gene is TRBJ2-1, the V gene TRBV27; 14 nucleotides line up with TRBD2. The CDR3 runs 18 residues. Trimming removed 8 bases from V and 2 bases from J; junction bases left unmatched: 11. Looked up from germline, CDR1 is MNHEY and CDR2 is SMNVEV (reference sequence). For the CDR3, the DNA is TGTGCCAGCCTGGGACTGGGGACTAGCGGGGGACCCTACAATGAGCAGTTCTTC. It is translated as CASLGLGTSGGPYNEQFF.

The CDR3 sequence: CASSLRVGGTGELFF. The CDR3 nucleotides are TGTGCCAGCAGCTTACGTGTAGGGGGCACCGGGGAGCTGTTTTTT. The chain couples TRBV7-2 to TRBJ2-2; D is possibly TRBD1 (6 bases). Per the germline V gene, CDR1 is SGHTA and CDR2 is FQGNSA. The V end was cut by 2 bases, the J end by 4 bases, with 11 bases between. This CDR3 spans 15 amino acids. Supplemented by reference TRBV7-2 and TRBJ2-2, the full variable domain reads GAGVSQSPSNKVTEKGKDVELRCDPISGHTALYWYRQSLGQGLEFLIYFQGNSAPDKSGLPSDRFSAERTGGSVSTLTIQRTQQEDSAVYLCASSLRVGGTGELFFGEGSRLTVL.

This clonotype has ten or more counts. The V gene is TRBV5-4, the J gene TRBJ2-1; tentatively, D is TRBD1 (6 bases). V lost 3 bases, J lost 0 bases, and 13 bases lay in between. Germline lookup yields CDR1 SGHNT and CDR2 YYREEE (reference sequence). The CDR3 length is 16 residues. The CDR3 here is CASSSQRDTSYNEQFF. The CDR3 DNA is TGTGCCAGCAGCTCCCAACGGGACACCTCCTACAATGAGCAGTTCTTC.

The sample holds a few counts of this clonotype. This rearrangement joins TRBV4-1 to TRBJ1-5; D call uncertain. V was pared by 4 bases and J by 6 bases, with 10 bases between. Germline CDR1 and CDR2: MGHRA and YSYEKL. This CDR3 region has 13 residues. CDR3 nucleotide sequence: TGCGCCAGCAGCCTACCGGGAGGTCAGCCCCAGCATTTT. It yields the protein CASSLPGGQPQHF.

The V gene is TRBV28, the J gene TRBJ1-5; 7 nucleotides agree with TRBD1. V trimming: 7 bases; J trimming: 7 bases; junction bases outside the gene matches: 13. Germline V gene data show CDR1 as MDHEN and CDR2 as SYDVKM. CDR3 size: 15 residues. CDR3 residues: CASTDTGAEGQPQHF. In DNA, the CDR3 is TGTGCCAGCACGGACACAGGGGCAGAGGGACAGCCCCAGCATTTT.

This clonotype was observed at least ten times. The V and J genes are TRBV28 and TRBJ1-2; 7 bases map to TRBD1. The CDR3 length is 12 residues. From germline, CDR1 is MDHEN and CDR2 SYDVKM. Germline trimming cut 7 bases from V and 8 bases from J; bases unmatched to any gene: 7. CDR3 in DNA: TGTGCCAGCACTCAGGGGGGCGTAGGCTACACCTTC. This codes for CASTQGGVGYTF.

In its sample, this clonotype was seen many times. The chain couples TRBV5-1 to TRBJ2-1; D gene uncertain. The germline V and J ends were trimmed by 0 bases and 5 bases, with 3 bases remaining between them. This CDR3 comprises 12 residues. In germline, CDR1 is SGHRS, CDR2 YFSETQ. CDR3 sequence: CASSLVDNEQFF. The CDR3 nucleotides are TGCGCCAGCAGCTTGGTCGACAATGAGCAGTTCTTC.

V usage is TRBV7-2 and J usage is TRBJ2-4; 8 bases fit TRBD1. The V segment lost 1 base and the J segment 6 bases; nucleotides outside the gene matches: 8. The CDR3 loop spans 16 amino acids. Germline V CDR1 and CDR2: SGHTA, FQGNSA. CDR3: CASSLEAGGRGNIQYF. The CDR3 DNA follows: TGTGCCAGCAGCTTAGAGGCAGGGGGCCGTGGAAACATTCAGTACTTC.

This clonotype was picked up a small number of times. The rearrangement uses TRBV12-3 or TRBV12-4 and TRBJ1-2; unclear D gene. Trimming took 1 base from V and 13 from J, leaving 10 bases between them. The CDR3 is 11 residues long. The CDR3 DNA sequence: TGTGCCAGCAGTTTAGTAGTCCAGGCCACCTTC. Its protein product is CASSLVVQATF.

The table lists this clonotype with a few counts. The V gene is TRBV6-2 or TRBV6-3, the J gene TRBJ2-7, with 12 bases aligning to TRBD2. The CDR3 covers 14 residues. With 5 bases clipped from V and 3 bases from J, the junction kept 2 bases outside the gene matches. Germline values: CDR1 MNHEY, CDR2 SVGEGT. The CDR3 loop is CASSGLAGNYEQYF. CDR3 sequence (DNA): TGTGCCAGCAGTGGACTAGCGGGAAACTACGAGCAGTACTTC.

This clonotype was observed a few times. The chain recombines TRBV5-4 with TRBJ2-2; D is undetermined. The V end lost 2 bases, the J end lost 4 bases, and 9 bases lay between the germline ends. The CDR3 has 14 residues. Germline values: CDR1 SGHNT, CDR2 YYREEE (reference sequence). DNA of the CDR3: TGTGCCAGCAGCTTTCTGGGGTCCACCGGGGAGCTGTTTTTT. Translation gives CASSFLGSTGELFF.

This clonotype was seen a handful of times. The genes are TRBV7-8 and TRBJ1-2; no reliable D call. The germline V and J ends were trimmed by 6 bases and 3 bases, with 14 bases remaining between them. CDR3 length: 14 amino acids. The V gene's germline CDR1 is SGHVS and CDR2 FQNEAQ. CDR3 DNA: TGTGCCAGCAGAAAGCGGGGAGAAGACTATGGCTACACCTTC. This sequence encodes CASRKRGEDYGYTF.

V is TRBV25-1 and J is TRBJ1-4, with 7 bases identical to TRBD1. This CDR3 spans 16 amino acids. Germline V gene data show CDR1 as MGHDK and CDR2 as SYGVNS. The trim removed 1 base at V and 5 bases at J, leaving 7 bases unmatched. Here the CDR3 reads CASSEWRQGMNEKLFF. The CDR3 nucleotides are TGTGCCAGCAGTGAATGGAGACAGGGAATGAATGAAAAACTGTTTTTT.

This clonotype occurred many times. CDR3 DNA: TGCGCCAGCAGCTTGGACGGACAGGCCTACAATGAGCAGTTCTTC. It encodes CASSLDGQAYNEQFF. The rearrangement uses TRBV5-1 and TRBJ2-1, with 7 bases fitting TRBD1. With V trimmed by 0 bases and J by 2 bases, 2 bases remained unmatched. Germline CDR1 is SGHRS and CDR2 is YFSETQ. This CDR3 is 15 amino acids long.

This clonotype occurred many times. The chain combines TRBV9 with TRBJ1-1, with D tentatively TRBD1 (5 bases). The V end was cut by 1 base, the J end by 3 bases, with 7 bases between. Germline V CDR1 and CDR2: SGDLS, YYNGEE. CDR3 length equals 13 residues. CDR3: CASSVRRDTEAFF. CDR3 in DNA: TGTGCCAGCAGCGTACGCAGGGACACTGAAGCTTTCTTT.

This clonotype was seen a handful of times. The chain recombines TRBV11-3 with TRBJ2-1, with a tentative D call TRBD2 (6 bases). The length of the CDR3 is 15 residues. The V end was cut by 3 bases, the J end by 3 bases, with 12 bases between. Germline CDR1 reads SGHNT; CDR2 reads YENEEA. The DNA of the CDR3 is TGTGCCAGCAGCTTGGCGCAGGGACTCTACAATGAGCAGTTCTTC. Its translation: CASSLAQGLYNEQFF.

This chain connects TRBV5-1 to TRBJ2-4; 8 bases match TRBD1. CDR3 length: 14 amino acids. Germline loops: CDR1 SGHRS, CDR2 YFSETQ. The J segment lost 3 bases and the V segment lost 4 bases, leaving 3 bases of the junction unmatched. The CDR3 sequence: CASSPGTGKNIQYF. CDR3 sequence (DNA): TGCGCCAGCAGCCCAGGGACAGGCAAAAACATTCAGTACTTC.

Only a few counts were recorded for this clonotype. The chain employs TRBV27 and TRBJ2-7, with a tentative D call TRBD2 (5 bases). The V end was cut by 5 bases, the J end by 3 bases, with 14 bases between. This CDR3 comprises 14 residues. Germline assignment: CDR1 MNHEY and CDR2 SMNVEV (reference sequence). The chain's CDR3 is CASSPDYQYYEQYF. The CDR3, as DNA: TGTGCCAGCAGTCCCGACTACCAATACTACGAGCAGTACTTC.

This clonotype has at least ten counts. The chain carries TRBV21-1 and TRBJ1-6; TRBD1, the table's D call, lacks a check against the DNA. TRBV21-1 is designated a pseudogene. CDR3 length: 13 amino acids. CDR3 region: CASSKRGRSPLHF. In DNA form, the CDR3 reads TGTGCCAGCAGCAAAAGGGGAAGATCACCCCTCCACTTT.

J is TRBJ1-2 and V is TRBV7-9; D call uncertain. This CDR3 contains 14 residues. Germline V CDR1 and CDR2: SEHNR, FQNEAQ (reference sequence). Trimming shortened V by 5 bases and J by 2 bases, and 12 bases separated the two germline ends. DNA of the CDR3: TGTGCCAGCAGCCCCCTAACAGTGAACTATGGCTACACCTTC. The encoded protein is CASSPLTVNYGYTF.

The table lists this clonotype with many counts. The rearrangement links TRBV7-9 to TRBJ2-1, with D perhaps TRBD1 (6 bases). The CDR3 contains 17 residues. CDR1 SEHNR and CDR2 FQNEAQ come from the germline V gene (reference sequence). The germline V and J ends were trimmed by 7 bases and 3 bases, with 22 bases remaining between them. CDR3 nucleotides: TGTGCCAGCACTCCATCCGATACGGGACACTACTACAATGAGCAGTTCTTC. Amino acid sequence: CASTPSDTGHYYNEQFF.

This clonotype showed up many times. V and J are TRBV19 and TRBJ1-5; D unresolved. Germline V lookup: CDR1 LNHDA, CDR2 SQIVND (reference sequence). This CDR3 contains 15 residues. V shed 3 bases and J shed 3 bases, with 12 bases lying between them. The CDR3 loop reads CASSMYGPANQPQHF. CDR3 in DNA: TGTGCCAGTAGTATGTACGGGCCGGCCAATCAGCCCCAGCATTTT.

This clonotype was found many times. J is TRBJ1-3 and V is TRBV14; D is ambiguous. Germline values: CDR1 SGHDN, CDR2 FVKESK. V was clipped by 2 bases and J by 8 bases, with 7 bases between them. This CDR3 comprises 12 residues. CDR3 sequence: CASSQTRYTIYF. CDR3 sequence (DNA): TGTGCCAGCAGCCAAACTCGCTACACCATATATTTT.

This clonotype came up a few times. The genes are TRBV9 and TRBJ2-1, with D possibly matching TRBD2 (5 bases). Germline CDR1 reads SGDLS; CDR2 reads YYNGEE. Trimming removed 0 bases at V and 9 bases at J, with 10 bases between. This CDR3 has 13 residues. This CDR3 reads CASSVGSGGEQFF. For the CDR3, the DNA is TGTGCCAGCAGCGTAGGGTCAGGAGGTGAGCAGTTCTTC.

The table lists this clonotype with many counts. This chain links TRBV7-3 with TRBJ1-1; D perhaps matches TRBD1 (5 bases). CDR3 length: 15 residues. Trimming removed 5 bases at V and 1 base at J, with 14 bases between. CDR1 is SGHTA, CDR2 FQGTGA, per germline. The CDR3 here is CASSADSVGNTEAFF. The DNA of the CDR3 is TGTGCCAGCAGCGCCGACAGTGTGGGGAACACTGAAGCTTTCTTT. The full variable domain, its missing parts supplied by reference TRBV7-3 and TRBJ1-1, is GAGVSQTPSNKVTEKGKYVELRCDPISGHTALYWYRQSLGQGPEFLIYFQGTGAADDSGLPNDRFFAVRPEGSVSTLKIQRTERGDSAVYLCASSADSVGNTEAFFGQGTRLTVV.

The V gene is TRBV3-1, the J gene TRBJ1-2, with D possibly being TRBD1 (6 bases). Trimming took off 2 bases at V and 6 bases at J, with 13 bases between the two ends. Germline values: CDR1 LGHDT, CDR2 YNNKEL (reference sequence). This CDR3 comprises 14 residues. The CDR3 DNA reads TGTGCCAGCAGCCAATACGGCGGACAGAATGGCTACACCTTC. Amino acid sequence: CASSQYGGQNGYTF.